These 10 T cell receptor beta chains were all obtained from the same sample, sequenced in a study of T cells after yellow fever vaccination. Via MiXCR, TCRdb re-called the 5' RACE reads, giving one row per CDR3 protein. The sample holds under 300,000 distinct CDR3 sequences, approximately 6.8% seen once. The source material was CD4+ T cells sorted from PBMCs, sampled on the day of the yellow fever booster vaccination. Receptors originate from a man aged 25-45 years who received the YFV17D yellow fever vaccine.

This clonotype has a handful of counts. The chain combines TRBV28 with TRBJ2-1, with TRBD1 matching over 7 bases. J lost 1 base, V lost 6 bases, and 6 bases had no gene match. CDR1 is MDHEN and CDR2 is SYDVKM in the germline V gene. CDR3 length equals 15 residues. CDR3 in amino acids: CASRRTGVSYNEQFF. For the CDR3, the DNA is TGTGCCAGCAGACGAACAGGGGTGTCCTACAATGAGCAGTTCTTC.

The table lists this clonotype with a few counts. The rearrangement links TRBV5-4 to TRBJ2-1; TRBD2 agrees at 11 bases. The CDR3 is 15 residues long. Germline V gene data show CDR1 as SGHNT and CDR2 as YYREEE (reference sequence). J was trimmed by 7 bases and V by 4 bases; bases with no gene match: 7. For the CDR3, the DNA is TGTGCCAGCAGCAGGGGACTAGCGGAGTTAAATGAGCAGTTCTTC. Its translation: CASSRGLAELNEQFF.

This clonotype was recorded a few times. The V and J genes are TRBV18 and TRBJ2-7, with D possibly matching TRBD2 (6 bases). The germline V gene encodes CDR1 KGHSH and CDR2 LQKENI. The CDR3 spans 14 residues. The germline V and J ends were trimmed by 5 bases and 4 bases, with 15 bases remaining between them. For the CDR3, the DNA is TGTGCCAGCTCAAACGGGGGTACGGAGTACGAGCAGTACTTC. Residues: CASSNGGTEYEQYF.

The table lists this clonotype with a few counts. The genes are TRBV7-2 and TRBJ2-1, with D unclear. CDR3 length: 12 amino acids. Germline V CDR1 and CDR2: SGHTA, FQGNSA. Trimming took 4 bases from V and 9 from J, leaving 10 bases between them. CDR3 region: CASSSPPGEQFF. The CDR3 nucleotides read TGTGCCAGCAGCTCCCCCCCCGGTGAGCAGTTCTTC.

V is TRBV5-1 and J is TRBJ2-5; tentative D call: TRBD2 (5 bases). CDR3 length equals 14 residues. The germline V gene has CDR1 SGHRS and CDR2 YFSETQ. V shed 4 bases and J shed 5 bases, with 15 bases lying between them. This chain's CDR3 is CASSAKLGIETQYF. The CDR3 DNA reads TGCGCCAGCAGCGCCAAACTAGGGATCGAGACCCAGTACTTC.

The chain couples TRBV27 to TRBJ2-1, with a weak D call TRBD2 (6 bases). In germline, CDR1 is MNHEY, CDR2 SMNVEV (reference sequence). CDR3 length: 16 residues. The V end lost 0 bases, the J end lost 7 bases, and 16 bases lay between the germline ends. In nucleotides, the CDR3 is TGTGCCAGCAGTTTATCGCGCTCCCGGGACTTAAATGAGCAGTTCTTC. Protein product: CASSLSRSRDLNEQFF.

This clonotype was observed many times. The chain recombines TRBV7-3 with TRBJ2-3, with 7 positions matching TRBD2. Trimming at V came to 1 base and at J to 5 bases, leaving 3 bases not matched to a gene. Looked up from germline, CDR1 is SGHTA and CDR2 is FQGTGA. This CDR3 is 14 amino acids long. CDR3 region: CASSLMGGEDTQYF. The CDR3 DNA sequence: TGTGCCAGCAGCTTAATGGGGGGGGAAGATACGCAGTATTTT.

V usage is TRBV11-1 and J usage is TRBJ2-3; D possibly corresponds to TRBD1 (5 bases). V was clipped by 5 bases and J by 4 bases, with 25 bases between them. The length of the CDR3 is 18 residues. The germline CDR1 and CDR2 sequences are SGHAT and FQDESV (reference sequence). This CDR3 reads CASSTGNLIRVRPDTQYF. The CDR3 coding sequence is TGTGCCAGCAGCACCGGTAATCTTATCAGGGTTCGGCCAGATACGCAGTATTTT.

In its sample, this clonotype was seen many times. This rearrangement joins TRBV4-3 to TRBJ2-7; 12 bases are a match to TRBD2. V trimming: 0 bases; J trimming: 10 bases; junction bases outside the gene matches: 4. CDR1 is LGHNA and CDR2 is YSLEER in the germline V gene. The CDR3 loop spans 14 amino acids. The CDR3: CASSQDRGLAGQYF. The CDR3 DNA sequence: TGCGCCAGCAGCCAAGATCGAGGACTAGCGGGACAGTACTTC.

This clonotype turned up a few times. The chain combines TRBV20-1 with TRBJ2-3, with TRBD1 as a possible D gene (5 bases). CDR3 size: 14 residues. Germline CDR1 is DFQATT and CDR2 is SNEGSKA (reference sequence). Deletions cut 6 bases from V and 3 bases from J, with 16 bases between. CDR3 loop: CSALKGRRTDTQYF. The CDR3, as DNA: TGCAGTGCCTTAAAGGGGCGAAGGACAGATACGCAGTATTTT.